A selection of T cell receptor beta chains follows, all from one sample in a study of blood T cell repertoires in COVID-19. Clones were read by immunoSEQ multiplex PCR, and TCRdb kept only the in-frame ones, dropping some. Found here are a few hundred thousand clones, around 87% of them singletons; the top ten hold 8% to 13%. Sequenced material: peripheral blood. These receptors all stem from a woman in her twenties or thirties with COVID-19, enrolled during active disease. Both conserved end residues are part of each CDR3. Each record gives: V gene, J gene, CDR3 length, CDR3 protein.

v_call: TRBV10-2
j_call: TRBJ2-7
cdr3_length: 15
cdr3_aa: CASSQGGGSSYEQYF

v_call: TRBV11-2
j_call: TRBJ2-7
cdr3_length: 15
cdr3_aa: CASSPRVAGTSEQYF

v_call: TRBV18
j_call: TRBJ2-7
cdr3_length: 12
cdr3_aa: CASSPGPHEQYF

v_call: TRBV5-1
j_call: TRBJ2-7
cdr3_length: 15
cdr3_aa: CASSLAFSGSYEQYF

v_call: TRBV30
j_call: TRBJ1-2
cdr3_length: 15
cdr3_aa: CAWSGTWGQNYGYTF

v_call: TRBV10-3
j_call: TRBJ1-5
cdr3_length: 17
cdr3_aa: CAISESDRIHSNQPQHF

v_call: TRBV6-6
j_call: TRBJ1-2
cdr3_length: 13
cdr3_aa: CASSTDRRDGYTF

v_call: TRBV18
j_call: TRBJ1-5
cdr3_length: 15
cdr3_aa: CASSPDSGGNQPQHF

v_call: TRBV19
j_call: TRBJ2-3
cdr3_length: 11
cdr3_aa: CASRTSRAQYF

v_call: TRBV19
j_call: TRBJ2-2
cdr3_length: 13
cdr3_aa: CASSTGDGGELFF

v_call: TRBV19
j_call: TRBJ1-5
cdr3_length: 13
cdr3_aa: CASSIEAGQPQHF

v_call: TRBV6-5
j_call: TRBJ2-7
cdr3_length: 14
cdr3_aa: CASSYTSSSYEQYF

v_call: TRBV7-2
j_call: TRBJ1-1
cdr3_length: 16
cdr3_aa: CASSLGGRSGGTEAFF

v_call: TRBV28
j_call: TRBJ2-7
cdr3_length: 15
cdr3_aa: CASSPGLAPSYEQYF

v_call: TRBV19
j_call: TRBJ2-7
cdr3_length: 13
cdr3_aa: CASSIRRGYEQYF

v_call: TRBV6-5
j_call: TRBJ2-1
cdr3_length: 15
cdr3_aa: CASSYGGKTYNEQFF

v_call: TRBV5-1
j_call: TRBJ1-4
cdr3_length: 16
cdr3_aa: CASSLGEVATNEKLFF

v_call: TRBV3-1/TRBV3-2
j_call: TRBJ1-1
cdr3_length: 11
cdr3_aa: CASRGDTEAFF

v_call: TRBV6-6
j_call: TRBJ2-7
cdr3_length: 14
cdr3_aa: CASSSVLSSYEQYF

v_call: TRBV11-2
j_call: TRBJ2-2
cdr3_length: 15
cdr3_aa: CASSFGNDYTGELFF

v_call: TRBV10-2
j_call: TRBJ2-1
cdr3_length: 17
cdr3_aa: CASRLALPFGSYNEQFF

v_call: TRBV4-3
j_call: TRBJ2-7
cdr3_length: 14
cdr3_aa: CASSQEGGWDEQYF

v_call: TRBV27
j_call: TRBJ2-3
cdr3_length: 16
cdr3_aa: CASSLSGLAGYDTQYF

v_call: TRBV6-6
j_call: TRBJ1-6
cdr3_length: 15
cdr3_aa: CASSYLAGFNSPLHF

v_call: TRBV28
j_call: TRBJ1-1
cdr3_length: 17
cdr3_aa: CASSLLGQGRPNTEAFF

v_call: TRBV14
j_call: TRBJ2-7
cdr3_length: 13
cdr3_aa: CASSQAVGYEQYF

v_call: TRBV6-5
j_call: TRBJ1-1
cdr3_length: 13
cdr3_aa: CASKRGMNTEAFF

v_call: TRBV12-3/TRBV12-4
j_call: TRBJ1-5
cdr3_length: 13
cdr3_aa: CASRRAQNQPQHF

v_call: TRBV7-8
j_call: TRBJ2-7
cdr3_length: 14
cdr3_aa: CASSLGGRIHEQYF

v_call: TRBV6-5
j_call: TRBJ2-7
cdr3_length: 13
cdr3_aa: CASSRGAEHEQYF

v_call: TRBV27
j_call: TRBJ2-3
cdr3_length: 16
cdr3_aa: CASSLGLAGILDTQYF

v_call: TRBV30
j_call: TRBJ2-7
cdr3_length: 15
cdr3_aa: CAWSFGTSASYEQYF

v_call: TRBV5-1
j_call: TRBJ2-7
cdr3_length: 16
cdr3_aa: CASSLEGLGGINEQYF

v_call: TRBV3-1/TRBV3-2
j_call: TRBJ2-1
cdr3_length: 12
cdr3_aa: CASSQGGNEQFF

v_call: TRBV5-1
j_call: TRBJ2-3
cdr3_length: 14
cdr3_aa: CASSLTGNTDTQYF

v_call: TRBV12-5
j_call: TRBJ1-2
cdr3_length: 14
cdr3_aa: CASGSGLGYYGYTF

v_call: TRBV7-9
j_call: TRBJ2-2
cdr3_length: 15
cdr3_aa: CASSTRDWLTGELFF

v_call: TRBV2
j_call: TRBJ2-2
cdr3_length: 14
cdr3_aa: CASTLAGDDGELFF

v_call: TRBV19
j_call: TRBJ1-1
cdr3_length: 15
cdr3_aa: CASSINRAKNTEAFF

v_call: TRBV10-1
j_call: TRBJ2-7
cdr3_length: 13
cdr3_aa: CASSPGRSYEQYF

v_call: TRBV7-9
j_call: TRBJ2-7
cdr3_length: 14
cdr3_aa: CASSLTGGVYEQYF

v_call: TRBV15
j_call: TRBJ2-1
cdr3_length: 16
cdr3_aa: CATSRGLAVGVGEQFF

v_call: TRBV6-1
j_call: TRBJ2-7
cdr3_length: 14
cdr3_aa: CASSEAAMRDEQYF

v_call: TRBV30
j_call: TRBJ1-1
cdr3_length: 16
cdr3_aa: CAWSRGAGQLNTEAFF

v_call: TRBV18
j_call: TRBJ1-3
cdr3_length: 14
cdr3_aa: CATRRGHSGNTIYF

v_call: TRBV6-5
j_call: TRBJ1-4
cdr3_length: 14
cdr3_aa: CASSSRATNEKLFF

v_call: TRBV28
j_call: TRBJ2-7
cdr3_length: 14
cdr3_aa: CASTSGQGAYEQYF

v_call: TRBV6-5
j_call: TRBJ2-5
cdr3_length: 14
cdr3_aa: CASSLQGIQETQYF

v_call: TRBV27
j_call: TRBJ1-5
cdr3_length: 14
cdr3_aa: CASSFSGANQPQHF

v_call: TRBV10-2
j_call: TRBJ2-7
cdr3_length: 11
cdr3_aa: CASSESAKQYF

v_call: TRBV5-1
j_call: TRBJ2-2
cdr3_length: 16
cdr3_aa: CASSAHPSGRTGELFF

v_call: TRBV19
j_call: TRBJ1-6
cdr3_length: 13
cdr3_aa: CASSRRDNSPLHF

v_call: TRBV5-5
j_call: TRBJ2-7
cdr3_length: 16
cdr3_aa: CASSQTAGAILYEQYF